This T cell receptor (beta chain) was retrieved from a study of T cell changes during pregnancy in multiple sclerosis. V lost 5 bases, J lost 7 bases, and 8 bases stayed unmatched. This CDR3 has 14 amino acids. The germline V gene encodes CDR1 MNHEY and CDR2 SMNVEV (reference sequence). The data were produced by immunoSEQ multiplex PCR, yet TCRdb's version contains in-frame clones alone and is incomplete. The sample has some 100,000 clones, roughly 90% seen once. V and J are TRBV27 and TRBJ1-5; 7 bases are shared with TRBD1. The source of this sequence is a female donor with multiple sclerosis, enrolled in a pregnancy study. The source material was peripheral blood, sampled after pregnancy. This CDR3 is CASSPRGFEQPQHF. The CDR3 nucleotides read TGTGCCAGCAGTCCCAGGGGGTTCGAACAGCCCCAGCATTTT.